The following is a TCR beta chain sequence with its context. Reanalyzing the 5' RACE reads, TCRdb keeps one entry per CDR3 protein, without DNA. This listing includes about 160,000 distinct CDR3 sequences. The sample belongs to a study of T cells expressing NK-cell markers. Overall study context: Sorted CD3+CD56-NKG2C+, CD3+CD56+NKG2C+ and CD3+CD56+NKG2C- T cells supplied the TCR beta repertoires.

Germline CDR1 reads MNHNY; CDR2 reads SVGAGI (reference sequence). The CDR3 spans 13 residues. This sequence originates from a man aged 18-70 years in good health. The J gene is TRBJ1-2, the V gene TRBV6-6; TCRdb proposes TRBD1, but this gene call is untestable without DNA. The sample comprised blood T cells: a sorted CD56 or NKG2C T cell subset, CD4+ or CD8+ T cells, or bulk PBMC T cells (not recorded which). CDR3 in amino acids: CASSYSGAGGYTF.